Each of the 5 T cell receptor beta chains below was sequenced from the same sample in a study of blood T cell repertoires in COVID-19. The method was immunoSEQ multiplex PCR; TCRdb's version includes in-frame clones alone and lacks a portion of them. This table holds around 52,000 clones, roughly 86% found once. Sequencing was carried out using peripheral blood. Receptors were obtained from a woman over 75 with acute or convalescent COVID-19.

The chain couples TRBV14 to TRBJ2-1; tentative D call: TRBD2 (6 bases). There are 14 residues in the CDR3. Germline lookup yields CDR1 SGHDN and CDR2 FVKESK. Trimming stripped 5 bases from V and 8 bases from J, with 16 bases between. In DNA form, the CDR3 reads TGTGCCAGCAGCATCCGACTAGTGGGGGATGAGCAGTTCTTC. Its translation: CASSIRLVGDEQFF.

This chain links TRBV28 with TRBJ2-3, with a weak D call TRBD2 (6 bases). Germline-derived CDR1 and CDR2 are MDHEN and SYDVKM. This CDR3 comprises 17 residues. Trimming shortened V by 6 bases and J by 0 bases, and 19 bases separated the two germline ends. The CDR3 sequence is CASRPGDAGPSTDTQYF. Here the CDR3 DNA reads TGTGCCAGCAGACCGGGTGATGCGGGGCCTAGCACAGATACGCAGTATTTT. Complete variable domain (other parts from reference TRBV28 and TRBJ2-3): DVKVTQSSRYLVKRTGEKVFLECVQDMDHENMFWYRQDPGLGLRLIYFSYDVKMKEKGDIPEGYSVSREKKERFSLILESASTNQTSMYLCASRPGDAGPSTDTQYFGPGTRLTVL.

This chain's CDR3 is CASSPPGTGYHEQYF. In DNA, the CDR3 is TGTGCCAGCAGTCCCCCCGGGACAGGGTACCACGAGCAGTACTTC. This chain uses TRBV28 with TRBJ2-7; 9 positions agree with TRBD1. Losses at the gene ends were 5 bases for V and 5 bases for J; bases not matched to a gene: 10. The CDR3 covers 15 residues. The germline V gene has CDR1 MDHEN and CDR2 SYDVKM.

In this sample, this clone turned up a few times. The chain's CDR3 is CASSSAGQGNTEAFF. CDR3 sequence (DNA): TGTGCCAGCAGCTCCGCCGGACAGGGTAACACTGAAGCTTTCTTT. V and J are TRBV7-6 and TRBJ1-1, with 8 bases matching TRBD1. Germline V CDR1 and CDR2: SGHVS, FNYEAQ. With V trimmed by 4 bases and J by 2 bases, 6 bases remained unmatched. The CDR3 is 15 amino acids.

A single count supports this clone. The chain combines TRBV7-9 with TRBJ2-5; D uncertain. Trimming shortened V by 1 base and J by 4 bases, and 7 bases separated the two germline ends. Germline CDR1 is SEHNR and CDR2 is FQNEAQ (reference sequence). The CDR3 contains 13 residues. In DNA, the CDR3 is TGTGCCAGCAGCTTAGGTGCTAGAGAGACCCAGTACTTC. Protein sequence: CASSLGARETQYF.